This entry is about one T cell receptor (beta chain). Isolated RNA was reverse transcribed into cDNA used as the sequencing template. Libraries were prepared by immunoSEQ multiplex PCR; TCRdb keeps only in-frame clonotypes and omits some of them. The table has 150,000 to 200,000 clones, just over 65% seen once. Treatment indicated: oral pan-JAK inhibitor, 5-10 mg twice daily. This entry is derived from a study of CD8+ T cells in alopecia areata. The germline CDR1 and CDR2 sequences are SGHAT and FQNNGV. The CDR3 sequence is 16 residues long. V lost 5 bases, J lost 4 bases, and 20 bases lay in between. V usage is TRBV11-2 and J usage is TRBJ2-5; perhaps D is TRBD1 or TRBD2 (6 bases each). The TCR comes from a human donor with alopecia areata. The sequences come from CD4+ T cells sorted from blood, collected at week 4, from a patient treated with tofacitinib. The chain's CDR3 is CASSLLGGPIGETQYF. The CDR3 DNA is TGTGCCAGCAGCCTCTTGGGGGGCCCCATTGGAGAGACCCAGTACTTC.